Sequencing of this TCR beta chain was carried out in a study of pediatric ulcerative colitis. Whole-study results and caveats: Rectal pinch biopsies may include blood-derived T cells.

Germline CDR1 and CDR2: SGHAT and FQNNGV. V was shortened by 5 bases and J by 7 bases, with 18 bases between the two germline ends. There are 15 residues in the CDR3. One to two pinch biopsies were taken from the rectum during colonoscopy. Profiled with immunoSEQ multiplex PCR; TCRdb holds only in-frame clones, not every one. The table shows over 45,000 clones, with 78% occurring only once. Concerning this clone: Its antigen is still unknown.

This TCR was sampled from a girl aged 5 to 17 with moderate ulcerative colitis. The chain recombines TRBV11-2 with TRBJ2-1; D may be TRBD1 or TRBD2 (5 bases each). Source material: gut tissue. CDR3 sequence: CASSPAGTRANEQFF. The CDR3, as DNA: TGTGCCAGCAGCCCCGCAGGGACCAGGGCGAATGAGCAGTTCTTC.